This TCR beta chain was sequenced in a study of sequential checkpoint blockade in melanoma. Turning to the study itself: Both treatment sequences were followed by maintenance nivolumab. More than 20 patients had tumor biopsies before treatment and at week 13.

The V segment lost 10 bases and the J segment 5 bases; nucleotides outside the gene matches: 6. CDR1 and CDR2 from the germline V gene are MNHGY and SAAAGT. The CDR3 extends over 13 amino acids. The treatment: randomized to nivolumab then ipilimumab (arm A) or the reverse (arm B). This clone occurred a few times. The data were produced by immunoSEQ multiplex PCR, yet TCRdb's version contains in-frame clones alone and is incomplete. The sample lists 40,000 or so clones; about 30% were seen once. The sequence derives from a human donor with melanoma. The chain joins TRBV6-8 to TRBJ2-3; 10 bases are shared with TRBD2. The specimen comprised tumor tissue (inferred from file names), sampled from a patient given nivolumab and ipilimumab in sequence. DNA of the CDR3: TGTGCCATCTTAGTAGCGGGGGGAGATACGCAGTATTTT. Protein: CAILVAGGDTQYF.